These 26 T cell receptor beta chains originate from one sample sequenced in a study of T-cell reconstitution after alpha-beta-depleted transplantation in children. Library preparation (for TCRbeta) was performed with unique molecular identifiers. TCRdb redid the calling of the PCR reads with MiXCR, one entry per CDR3 protein. This table holds about 580,000 distinct CDR3 sequences, more than 20% found once. This specimen consisted of PBMCs, mostly from graft donor cells, obtained 360 days after TCRalphabeta/CD19-depleted stem cell transplant. These receptors all stem from a boy less than two years old who had a stem cell transplant for acute myeloid leukemia, so the T cells may come from the graft donor.

DNA of the CDR3: TGCAGTGCTAGTTACGGCCGGGCAGGTCCGCAGCCCCAGCATTTT. Translation: CSASYGRAGPQPQHF. The rearrangement links TRBV20-1 to TRBJ1-5; D is undetermined. Trimming took off 3 bases at V and 7 bases at J, with 19 bases between the two ends. CDR1 DFQATT and CDR2 SNEGSKA come from the germline V gene (reference sequence). This CDR3 is 15 amino acids long.

This clonotype was seen a few times. Just one base apart from a much larger clone, this may be a read error. This chain uses TRBV6-1 with TRBJ2-1; D remains unclear. The CDR3 length is 11 residues. Germline lookup yields CDR1 MNHNS and CDR2 SASEGT. V lost 7 bases, J lost 6 bases, and 7 bases lay in between. The chain's CDR3 is CASNSGNEQFF. The CDR3 DNA reads TGTGCCAGCAACTCGGGCAATGAGCAGTTCTTC.

This clonotype was counted at least ten times. This chain connects TRBV4-1 to TRBJ2-2, with 12 bases matching TRBD2. Germline V gene sequence: CDR1 MGHRA, CDR2 YSYEKL. The CDR3 runs to 19 residues. V was pared by 1 base and J by 3 bases, with 9 bases of the junction left unmatched. The CDR3 bases are TGCGCCAGCAGCCAAGTGGGACTAGCGGGCGGGCAAGACACCGGGGAGCTGTTTTTT. Translated, it gives CASSQVGLAGGQDTGELFF.

This clonotype was seen ten or more times. The chain joins TRBV20-1 to TRBJ2-3; 7 bases map to TRBD2. With V trimmed by 0 bases and J by 2 bases, 5 bases remained unmatched. The germline V gene has CDR1 DFQATT and CDR2 SNEGSKA (reference sequence). The CDR3 covers 15 residues. The CDR3 bases are TGCAGTGCTAGAGAGGGGGGGTATGCCACAGATACGCAGTATTTT. Its protein product is CSAREGGYATDTQYF.

This clonotype was detected ten times or more. The rearrangement links TRBV12-3 or TRBV12-4 to TRBJ2-1, with D perhaps being TRBD1 or TRBD2 (5 bases each). The CDR3 has 14 residues. Trimming removed 11 bases from V and 6 bases from J, with 20 bases in between. The chain's CDR3 is CALGVGALGNEQFF. CDR3 DNA sequence: TGTGCCCTGGGGGTAGGGGCCCTCGGCAATGAGCAGTTCTTC.

V usage is TRBV20-1 and J usage is TRBJ2-7, with D hard to call. The CDR3 is 13 amino acids. Per the germline V gene, CDR1 is DFQATT and CDR2 is SNEGSKA (reference sequence). V lost 1 base and J lost 4, with 11 bases in between. The CDR3 loop is CSARGRTSYEQYF. In DNA form, the CDR3 reads TGCAGTGCTAGAGGCCGTACGAGTTACGAGCAGTACTTC.

The CDR3 nucleotides are TGTGCCAGCAGTTTTGAGGGGGGATCGTACAATGAGCAGTTCTTC. Its protein is CASSFEGGSYNEQFF. The chain combines TRBV12-3 or TRBV12-4 with TRBJ2-1, with D perhaps matching TRBD1 or TRBD2 (6 bases each). The V gene lost 3 bases and the J gene lost 4 bases, with 13 bases spanning the gap. The CDR3 is 15 amino acids.

The chain combines TRBV7-2 with TRBJ2-5, with TRBD2 identical over 7 bases. The V gene end was trimmed by 2 bases and the J gene end by 2 bases; junction bases not matched to a gene: 14. CDR3 length: 18 residues. Germline V gene lookup returns CDR1 SGHTA and CDR2 FQGNSA. The CDR3 region is CASSLSALVGGGQETQYF. The CDR3 DNA reads as TGTGCCAGCAGCTTAAGCGCCCTAGTTGGGGGGGGACAAGAGACCCAGTACTTC.

This clonotype was recorded a few times. The rearrangement links TRBV7-9 to TRBJ1-2; TRBD1 matches 8 bases. With 5 bases clipped from V and 1 base from J, the junction kept 9 bases outside the gene matches. The CDR3 extends over 16 amino acids. Germline V gives CDR1 SEHNR, CDR2 FQNEAQ (reference sequence). CDR3: CASSPRTGTFNYGYTF. In DNA form, the CDR3 reads TGTGCCAGCAGCCCCCGGACAGGGACTTTTAACTATGGCTACACCTTC.

V and J are TRBV7-8 and TRBJ2-5; 9 bases align to TRBD1. V was pared by 5 bases and J by 4 bases, with 5 bases of the junction left unmatched. The V gene's germline CDR1 is SGHVS and CDR2 FQNEAQ. This CDR3 contains 14 residues. The CDR3 DNA sequence: TGTGCCAGCAGCCGACAGGGGGTTGGAGAGACCCAGTACTTC. Its protein product is CASSRQGVGETQYF.

As regards this clonotype: Given a much more abundant clone one base away, this may be a read error. The chain uses TRBV7-9 and TRBJ2-7; TRBD1 agrees at 7 bases. The J call may be mistaken, given a closer DNA end match to TRBJ2-1. Germline V CDR1 and CDR2: SEHNR, FQNEAQ (reference sequence). The CDR3 has 13 residues. The CDR3 spells CASSLETGSEQFF. CDR3 in DNA: TGTGCCAGCAGCTTAGAGACAGGGAGCGAGCAGTTCTTC.

The chain combines TRBV19 with TRBJ1-5, with no clear D. CDR1 is LNHDA and CDR2 is SQIVND in the germline V gene (reference sequence). With 6 bases removed from V and 5 bases from J, the gap between germline ends came to 17 bases. CDR3 length equals 15 residues. In DNA, the CDR3 is TGTGCCAGTAGCGACAAGACCCCTACCCATCAGCCCCAGCATTTT. Translation: CASSDKTPTHQPQHF.

This clonotype was observed a handful of times. This sequence joins TRBV12-3 or TRBV12-4 and TRBJ2-2, with D tentatively TRBD1 (7 bases). The CDR3 is made up of 13 amino acids. V dropped 4 bases and J dropped 7 bases, with 10 bases sitting between them. As DNA, the CDR3 is TGTGCCAGCAGTTATCAGGGGGGCGGGGAGCTGTTTTTT. This codes for CASSYQGGGELFF.

The chain is built from TRBV6-2 or TRBV6-3 and TRBJ1-2; TRBD1 matches at 11 bases. V trimming: 2 bases; J trimming: 4 bases; junction bases outside the gene matches: 3. The CDR3 runs to 15 residues. Germline-derived CDR1 and CDR2 are MNHEY and SVGEGT. This chain's CDR3 is CASSYVGQGAYGYTF. In DNA, the CDR3 is TGTGCCAGCAGTTACGTCGGACAGGGGGCCTATGGCTACACCTTC.

This clonotype was detected a few times. The rearrangement uses TRBV5-6 and TRBJ2-7; 7 bases match TRBD1. Germline V gene sequence: CDR1 SGHDT, CDR2 YYEEEE. The CDR3 is 14 amino acids. The J segment lost 3 bases and the V segment lost 2 bases, leaving 5 bases of the junction unmatched. In DNA, the CDR3 is TGTGCCAGCAGCTTCCTCAGGGGGATCTACGAGCAGTACGTC. Its protein product is CASSFLRGIYEQYV.

This clonotype was seen many times. V usage is TRBV9 and J usage is TRBJ2-1; D may be TRBD1 (6 bases). The V end lost 0 bases, the J end lost 1 base, and 11 bases lay between the germline ends. Germline-derived CDR1 and CDR2 are SGDLS and YYNGEE. The CDR3 totals 16 residues. The CDR3 DNA is TGTGCCAGCAGCGTAGAAACAGGGATGTCCTACAATGAGCAGTTCTTC. Its protein is CASSVETGMSYNEQFF. The entire variable domain, with the rest obtained from reference TRBV9 and TRBJ2-1, is as follows: DSGVTQTPKHLITATGQRVTLRCSPRSGDLSVYWYQQSLDQGLQFLIQYYNGEERAKGNILERFSAQQFPDLHSELNLSSLELGDSALYFCASSVETGMSYNEQFFGPGTRLTVL.

V usage is TRBV12-3 or TRBV12-4 and J usage is TRBJ1-6; TRBD1 is a possible D gene (5 bases). The ends were cut back, 4 bases at V and 6 bases at J, with 19 bases in the middle. CDR3 length: 17 residues. CDR3 residues: CASSSRSAGRGNSPLHF. The CDR3 DNA reads TGTGCCAGCAGTTCGAGGTCGGCGGGGCGTGGTAATTCACCCCTCCACTTT.

This chain joins TRBV15 and TRBJ2-2; D is unresolved. The CDR3 is 13 residues long. CDR1 is LNHNV and CDR2 is YYDKDF in the germline V gene (reference sequence). The ends were cut back, 1 base at V and 6 bases at J, with 6 bases in the middle. The CDR3 protein is CATSRGGSGELFF. In nucleotides, the CDR3 is TGTGCCACCAGCAGAGGCGGATCCGGGGAGCTGTTTTTT. Complete variable domain (other parts from reference TRBV15 and TRBJ2-2): DAMVIQNPRYQVTQFGKPVTLSCSQTLNHNVMYWYQQKSSQAPKLLFHYYDKDFNNEADTPDNFQSRRPNTSFCFLDIRSPGLGDTAMYLCATSRGGSGELFFGEGSRLTVL.

CDR3 sequence: CSARPLGLDYGYTF. The CDR3 nucleotides read TGCAGTGCTAGACCACTAGGACTGGACTATGGCTACACCTTC. The J gene is TRBJ1-2, the V gene TRBV20-1; D gene ambiguous. The germline CDR1 and CDR2 sequences are DFQATT and SNEGSKA (reference sequence). Trimming removed 2 bases from V and 3 bases from J, with 13 bases in between. The CDR3 extends over 14 amino acids.

Remarks on this clonotype: A much bigger clone sits one base away, suggesting this may be a read error. The conserved closing phenylalanine or tryptophan is absent in this CDR3, likely reflecting a read error. The chain combines TRBV5-1 with TRBJ1-3; no reliable D call. Germline V gene sequence: CDR1 SGHRS, CDR2 YFSETQ. The CDR3 is made up of 14 amino acids. V lost 4 bases and J 2 bases, leaving 10 bases between the germline ends. The CDR3 coding sequence is TGCGCCAGCAGCCCTGGAAAGCCTGGAAACACCATATATTGT. Translation: CASSPGKPGNTIYC.

The CDR3 reads CASSYDRDTFF. Here the CDR3 DNA reads TGTGCCAGCAGCTACGACAGGGATACTTTCTTT. This chain uses TRBV13 with TRBJ1-1; TRBD1 matches at 7 bases. Germline V lookup: CDR1 PRHDT, CDR2 FYEKMQ (reference sequence). The CDR3 length is 11 residues. Germline trimming cut 4 bases from V and 12 bases from J; bases unmatched to any gene: 5. The variable domain in full, with the rest retrieved from reference TRBV13 and TRBJ1-1, is AAGVIQSPRHLIKEKRETATLKCYPIPRHDTVYWYQQGPGQDPQFLISFYEKMQSDKGSIPDRFSAQQFSDYHSELNMSSLELGDSALYFCASSYDRDTFFGQGTRLTVV.

This chain links TRBV5-6 with TRBJ2-7; D is undetermined. CDR1 and CDR2 from the germline V gene are SGHDT and YYEEEE. CDR3 length: 12 residues. Trimming left V 0 bases short and J 6 bases short, with 7 bases between. CDR3 protein: CASSLGTREQYF. CDR3 nucleotide sequence: TGTGCCAGCAGCTTGGGGACCCGCGAGCAGTACTTC.

The table lists this clonotype with many counts. The V and J genes are TRBV6-5 and TRBJ2-2; either TRBD1 or TRBD2 may supply D (5 bases each). The CDR3 loop spans 16 amino acids. The germline V gene encodes CDR1 MNHEY and CDR2 SVGAGI. The germline V and J ends were trimmed by 4 bases and 0 bases, with 12 bases remaining between them. The CDR3 loop is CASSLLGATNTGELFF. Here the CDR3 DNA reads TGTGCCAGCAGTTTACTCGGGGCCACGAACACCGGGGAGCTGTTTTTT.

This clonotype was recorded at least ten times. The rearrangement uses TRBV20-1 and TRBJ2-1, with D possibly called TRBD1 or TRBD2 (5 bases each). The V end lost 3 bases, the J end lost 3 bases, and 15 bases lay between the germline ends. CDR3 length: 15 amino acids. The germline gives CDR1 DFQATT, CDR2 SNEGSKA (reference sequence). CDR3 amino acids: CSASVGTHDYNEQFF. As DNA, the CDR3 is TGCAGTGCTAGTGTGGGGACGCACGACTACAATGAGCAGTTCTTC.

The chain uses TRBV5-6 and TRBJ1-2, with D hard to call. Trimming left V 0 bases short and J 4 bases short, with 7 bases between. CDR3 length: 13 amino acids. CDR1 and CDR2 from the germline V gene are SGHDT and YYEEEE. The CDR3 sequence is CASSLEVIYGYTF. CDR3 nucleotide sequence: TGTGCCAGCAGCTTGGAGGTCATCTATGGCTACACCTTC.

The chain combines TRBV6-1 with TRBJ2-5; tentatively, D is TRBD2 (5 bases). V lost 8 bases and J lost 3, with 13 bases in between. Germline CDR1 is MNHNS and CDR2 is SASEGT. The CDR3 length is 13 residues. CDR3 amino acids: CASPGLDKETQYF. CDR3 nucleotide sequence: TGTGCCAGCCCAGGACTGGATAAAGAGACCCAGTACTTC.